One and the same sample provided the 12 T cell receptor beta chains below, sequenced in a study of T-cell memory formation after mild COVID-19. MiXCR, applied by TCRdb to the 5' RACE reads, yields one record per CDR3 protein. This table holds approximately 290,000 distinct CDR3 sequences, just under 20% found once. Sample: PBMCs or a T cell subset sorted from them (not recorded which). The receptor set was obtained from a man between 18 and 35 years old who had mild COVID-19 (a few samples of this study predate the infection). Cell type and time point are not known.

The rearrangement uses TRBV12-3 or TRBV12-4 and TRBJ1-4; possible D gene TRBD1, 6 bases. The germline V and J ends were trimmed by 3 bases and 3 bases, with 8 bases remaining between them. CDR3 size: 14 residues. In DNA, the CDR3 is TGTGCCAGCAGTTTCGGGGGGCCTAATGAAAAACTGTTTTTT. Its translation is CASSFGGPNEKLFF.

The chain is built from TRBV6-5 and TRBJ2-3; D may be TRBD1 or TRBD2 (5 bases each). This CDR3 spans 13 amino acids. Trimming pared 2 bases from V and 4 bases from J, leaving 7 bases between. Looked up from germline, CDR1 is MNHEY and CDR2 is SVGAGI. Here the CDR3 DNA reads TGTGCCAGCAGTTACGGGACGGCAGATACGCAGTATTTT. Its protein product is CASSYGTADTQYF.

The genes are TRBV7-2 and TRBJ2-7; a weak D match, TRBD1 (6 bases). The CDR3 contains 16 residues. V was shortened by 5 bases and J by 3 bases, with 20 bases between the two germline ends. The germline CDR1 and CDR2 sequences are SGHTA and FQGNSA. The CDR3 nucleotides read TGTGCCAGCAGCCCGTACTCTGACAGGTCCAACTACGAGCAGTACGTC. Translation gives CASSPYSDRSNYEQYV.

In this sample, this clonotype turned up once. The V and J genes are TRBV5-6 and TRBJ2-7, with 7 positions matching TRBD1. There are 15 residues in the CDR3. Germline V gene lookup returns CDR1 SGHDT and CDR2 YYEEEE. Trimming removed 4 bases from V and 4 bases from J; junction bases left unmatched: 11. CDR3 loop: CASSDPGQRLYEQYF. CDR3 DNA: TGTGCCAGCAGCGATCCGGGACAGCGGTTATACGAGCAGTACTTC.

This clonotype was counted a few times. This chain joins TRBV7-2 and TRBJ2-1; TRBD2 matches 9 bases. Looked up from germline, CDR1 is SGHTA and CDR2 is FQGNSA. The junction had 12 bases not matched to a gene; V was cut back by 6 bases and J by 6 bases. The CDR3 spans 16 residues. CDR3 DNA: TGTGCCAGCAGACCGGACTATGCGGGGGGGTTCAATGAGCAGTTCTTC. This gives the protein CASRPDYAGGFNEQFF.

V usage is TRBV20-1 and J usage is TRBJ2-3; the D is unclear. The CDR3 consists of 12 residues. CDR1 and CDR2 from the germline V gene are DFQATT and SNEGSKA (reference sequence). V gave up 2 bases and J gave up 14 bases, with 17 bases separating them. CDR3 bases: TGCAGTGCTAGACCAGACTCATCCTACCCGTATTTT. It specifies CSARPDSSYPYF.

This clonotype has just a few counts. This chain links TRBV7-2 with TRBJ1-2, with D perhaps TRBD1 (5 bases). V was clipped by 1 base and J by 6 bases, with 12 bases between them. This CDR3 contains 14 residues. Germline assignment: CDR1 SGHTA and CDR2 FQGNSA. Here the CDR3 reads CASSLVGRADGYTF. CDR3 DNA: TGTGCCAGCAGCTTAGTGGGCAGGGCTGATGGCTACACCTTC.

The chain has TRBV20-1 and TRBJ2-1; 10 positions agree with TRBD2. V dropped 3 bases and J dropped 4; count of bases not matched to a gene: 12. The CDR3 sequence is 17 residues long. The germline V gene encodes CDR1 DFQATT and CDR2 SNEGSKA (reference sequence). The CDR3 loop is CSASKSASGGSYNEQFF. DNA for the CDR3: TGCAGTGCTAGTAAGTCGGCTAGCGGGGGCTCTTACAATGAGCAGTTCTTC.

Only a few counts were recorded for this clonotype. This sequence joins TRBV5-1 and TRBJ2-2; 9 bases fit TRBD1. J was trimmed by 5 bases and V by 7 bases; bases with no gene match: 6. The CDR3 loop spans 14 amino acids. CDR1 SGHRS and CDR2 YFSETQ come from the germline V gene. DNA of the CDR3: TGCGCCAGCCGGGACAGGGTCGAGACCGGGGAGCTGTTTTTT. Protein sequence: CASRDRVETGELFF.

This clonotype has more than one count but fewer than ten. The gene calls are TRBV28 and TRBJ2-5; D may be TRBD1 (5 bases). In germline, CDR1 is MDHEN, CDR2 SYDVKM. The length of the CDR3 is 14 residues. Trimming took off 6 bases at V and 0 bases at J, with 11 bases between the two ends. CDR3 sequence (DNA): TGTGCCAGCAGCGGACACTCGTACCAAGAGACCCAGTACTTC. Translation gives CASSGHSYQETQYF.

A few counts support this clonotype. V gene TRBV6-2 or TRBV6-3 combines with J gene TRBJ1-1; the D is unclear. The V and J ends lost 1 base and 3 bases respectively, with 15 bases between them. The CDR3 is made up of 16 amino acids. CDR1 is MNHEY and CDR2 is SVGEGT in the germline V gene. CDR3 sequence: CASSYYAIGSHTEAFF. CDR3 nucleotide sequence: TGTGCCAGCAGTTACTATGCCATCGGATCCCACACTGAAGCTTTCTTT.

The chain is built from TRBV28 and TRBJ2-7; D is perhaps TRBD1 (6 bases). Trimming took 8 bases from V and 2 from J, leaving 16 bases between them. This CDR3 is 14 amino acids long. Germline lookup yields CDR1 MDHEN and CDR2 SYDVKM. The chain's CDR3 is CASASLDRPYEQYV. The CDR3 nucleotides are TGTGCCAGCGCCTCTCTGGACAGACCCTACGAGCAGTACGTC.